The rows below give T cell receptor beta chains drawn from one sample of a study of coeliac disease. TCRdb's table, derived via immunoSEQ multiplex PCR, lists solely in-frame clones and lacks some. Here the sample spans around 5,300 clones, around 70% being singletons. Sequences were obtained from lymphocytes from the gut lamina propria. These receptors all stem from a man between 65 and 85 years old with active celiac disease. CDR3s include the opening cysteine and the closing phenylalanine or tryptophan. D genes are given only for firm matches. Rows may omit the clone size; those that give it use once, few, many or a size class.

abundance: .; d_gene: .; v_gene: TRBV7-9; j_gene: TRBJ2-6; CDR3aa: CASSLGSGANVLTF; CDR3nt: TGTGCCAGCAGCTTGGGTAGCGGGGCCAACGTCCTGACTTTC
abundance: .; d_gene: .; v_gene: TRBV7-2; j_gene: TRBJ1-4; CDR3aa: CASSSQPGRAEKLFF; CDR3nt: TGTGCCAGCAGCTCCCAGCCTGGCAGGGCGGAAAAACTGTTTTTT
abundance: .; d_gene: TRBD2; v_gene: TRBV2; j_gene: TRBJ2-3; CDR3aa: CASSEELAGVNTQYF; CDR3nt: TGTGCCAGCAGTGAAGAGCTAGCGGGGGTGAATACGCAGTATTTT
abundance: .; d_gene: TRBD1; v_gene: TRBV30; j_gene: TRBJ1-4; CDR3aa: CAWETGNSEKLFF; CDR3nt: TGTGCCTGGGAGACAGGGAACTCTGAAAAACTGTTTTTT
abundance: once; d_gene: .; v_gene: TRBV19; j_gene: TRBJ1-5; CDR3aa: CASSQTRMINQPQHF; CDR3nt: TGTGCCAGTAGTCAGACTCGAATGATCAATCAGCCCCAGCATTTT
abundance: few; d_gene: TRBD1; v_gene: TRBV5-1; j_gene: TRBJ2-7; CDR3aa: CASSLDIRTGRTYEQYF; CDR3nt: TGCGCCAGCAGCTTGGATATTAGGACAGGGCGGACCTACGAGCAGTACTTC
abundance: few; d_gene: TRBD1; v_gene: TRBV7-2; j_gene: TRBJ1-3; CDR3aa: CASSQDREPGNTIYF; CDR3nt: TGTGCCAGCAGCCAAGACAGGGAGCCTGGAAACACCATATATTTT
abundance: .; d_gene: .; v_gene: TRBV7-9; j_gene: TRBJ1-1; CDR3aa: CASSSMGGARGTEAFF; CDR3nt: TGTGCCAGCAGCTCCATGGGGGGGGCGCGGGGGACTGAAGCTTTCTTT
abundance: .; d_gene: TRBD1; v_gene: TRBV6-5; j_gene: TRBJ2-5; CDR3aa: CATKLGQNQETQYF; CDR3nt: TGTGCCACAAAACTGGGACAGAACCAAGAGACCCAGTACTTC
abundance: once; d_gene: .; v_gene: TRBV7-7; j_gene: TRBJ2-1; CDR3aa: CASSLAGADYNEQFF; CDR3nt: TGTGCTAGCAGCTTAGCAGGGGCCGATTACAATGAGCAGTTCTTC
abundance: large; d_gene: TRBD1; v_gene: TRBV2; j_gene: TRBJ1-5; CDR3aa: CASSRTGEGNQPQHF; CDR3nt: TGTGCCAGCAGTCGGACAGGGGAGGGCAATCAGCCCCAGCATTTT
abundance: .; d_gene: TRBD1; v_gene: TRBV27; j_gene: TRBJ1-1; CDR3aa: CASSLTGRNTEAFF; CDR3nt: TGTGCCAGCAGTTTGACAGGGAGGAACACTGAAGCTTTCTTT
abundance: .; d_gene: TRBD1; v_gene: TRBV19; j_gene: TRBJ1-1; CDR3aa: CASNDRDTEAFF; CDR3nt: TGTGCCAGTAATGACAGGGACACTGAAGCTTTCTTT
abundance: .; d_gene: TRBD2; v_gene: TRBV10-3; j_gene: TRBJ2-1; CDR3aa: CAISVRGLAADNEQFF; CDR3nt: TGTGCCATCAGTGTCAGGGGACTAGCAGCCGACAATGAGCAGTTCTTC
abundance: .; d_gene: TRBD1; v_gene: TRBV7-3; j_gene: TRBJ2-5; CDR3aa: CASSLGTGGQETQYF; CDR3nt: TGTGCCAGCAGCTTAGGGACAGGGGGGCAAGAGACCCAGTACTTC
abundance: .; d_gene: .; v_gene: TRBV28; j_gene: TRBJ1-3; CDR3aa: CASRRILGRNNGNTIYF; CDR3nt: TGTGCCAGCAGACGTATCCTCGGGAGAAATAACGGAAACACCATATATTTT
abundance: .; d_gene: TRBD2; v_gene: TRBV4-1; j_gene: TRBJ2-1; CDR3aa: CASSLLAGGFNEQFF; CDR3nt: TGCGCCAGCAGCCTACTAGCGGGGGGGTTTAATGAGCAGTTCTTC
abundance: few; d_gene: TRBD2; v_gene: TRBV14; j_gene: TRBJ2-6; CDR3aa: CGEGPRSGANVLTF; CDR3nt: TGTGGGGAGGGACCCCGCTCTGGGGCCAACGTCCTGACTTTC